The entry that follows covers one T cell receptor beta chain sequence. As yet, its antigen is unknown. This specimen comes from a study of radiation and T cells in renal cell carcinoma. Findings and limits, study-wide: In blood, top tumor clones expanded by 2 weeks, shrinking by 4. No pretreatment tumor biopsies were available for baseline clonotypes.

Germline CDR1 is MGHRA and CDR2 is YSYEKL. V was trimmed by 4 bases and J by 5 bases, leaving 11 bases between them. CDR3 length: 13 residues. Time point denoted: baseline pretreatment blood. Treatment here: 15 Gy SBRT to primary tumor, nephrectomy 4 weeks later. Radiation-treated patients gave blood at baseline, week 2 and week 4. The patient's renal cell carcinoma had clear cell pathology. Clones were read by immunoSEQ multiplex PCR, and TCRdb kept only the in-frame ones, dropping some. The data show nearly 50,000 clones, with approximately 80% seen just once and 31% held by the top ten. The receptor comes from a woman in her seventies with renal cell carcinoma. The chain links TRBV4-1 to TRBJ2-5; D may be TRBD2 (5 bases). Here the sequenced sample was blood, taken from a patient whose treatment included radiotherapy and nephrectomy. The CDR3 bases are TGCGCCAGCAGCCGTGGCGGGTTGGAGACCCAGTACTTC. Translated: CASSRGGLETQYF.